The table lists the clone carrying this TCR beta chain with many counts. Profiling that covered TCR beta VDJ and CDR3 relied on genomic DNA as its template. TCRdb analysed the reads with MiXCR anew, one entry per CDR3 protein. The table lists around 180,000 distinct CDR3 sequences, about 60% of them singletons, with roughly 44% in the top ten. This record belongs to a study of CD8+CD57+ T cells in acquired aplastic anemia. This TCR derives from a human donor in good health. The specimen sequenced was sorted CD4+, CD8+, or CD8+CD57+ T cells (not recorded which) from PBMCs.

The CDR3 sequence is CASSLGTGANVLTF. The CDR3 nucleotides are TGTGCCAGCAGCTTAGGTACCGGGGCCAACGTCCTGACTTTC. The chain employs TRBV7-6 and TRBJ2-6; D call uncertain. CDR1 and CDR2 from the germline V gene are SGHVS and FNYEAQ. The CDR3 totals 14 residues. V gave up 1 base and J gave up 4 bases, with 5 bases separating them.